This TCR beta chain was captured in a study of cytomegalovirus exposure and HLA in healthy donors. General study results and limits: Some V segments, TRBV6-2 and TRBV6-3 among them, were indistinguishable and were therefore excluded.

Remarks on this clone: Its antigen is as yet unknown.

Primers: 60 Vbeta forward and 13 Jbeta reverse. The protocol was immunoSEQ multiplex PCR, while the TCRdb copy is restricted to in-frame clones and leaves out a portion. Found here are more than 120,000 clones, about 80% of them singletons; the top ten hold around 6.6%. The CDR3 has 16 amino acids. V lost 3 bases, J lost 5 bases, and 17 bases lay in between. CDR1 is KGHSY, CDR2 FQNENV, per germline. Sequencing was performed on PBMCs. This chain connects TRBV16 to TRBJ2-1; D is possibly TRBD1 (6 bases). The source of this sequence is a woman in her thirties or forties in good health and CMV-seropositive. CDR3 nucleotides: TGTGCCAGCAGCCAGGGCGCAGGGGCCGGAGACAATGAGCAGTTCTTC. Its protein is CASSQGAGAGDNEQFF.